Sequencing of this T cell receptor (beta chain) was carried out in a study of cytomegalovirus exposure and HLA in healthy donors. Both 60 Vbeta primers and 13 Jbeta primers went into the PCR. Profiling relied on immunoSEQ multiplex PCR, and the TCRdb table lists in-frame clones only, not all of them. The sample includes about 160,000 clones, less than 90% of them seen just once. Trimming pared 2 bases from V and 5 bases from J, leaving 6 bases between. The CDR3 extends over 11 amino acids. Germline CDR1 GTSNPN, CDR2 SVGIG (reference sequence). This sequence joins TRBV30 and TRBJ1-2, with D uncertain. Sequencing used PBMCs. The sequence came from a male donor in good health and CMV-seropositive. Here the CDR3 reads CAWSNQYGYTF. CDR3 DNA sequence: TGTGCCTGGAGTAACCAGTATGGCTACACCTTC.